The 26 T cell receptor beta chains reported below all come from one sample, sequenced in a study of shared clonotypes between healthy human individuals. Measured with immunoSEQ multiplex PCR; TCRdb has only the in-frame clones, and not every one. The table lists about 1.5 million clones, 95% to 99% of them singletons. Material for sequencing was naive CD4+ T cells sorted from blood. Subset defined: CD45RA+ positively selected. The origin of the receptors is a young man in good health.

V gene TRBV29-1 combines with J gene TRBJ2-1; 14 bases fit TRBD2. CDR1 is SQVTM and CDR2 is ANQGSEA in the germline V gene. The CDR3 contains 15 residues. V dropped 6 bases and J dropped 8; count of bases not matched to a gene: 9. The CDR3 DNA sequence: TGCAGCGTCGGGACTAGCGGGAGAATCGGGCATGAGCAGTTCTTC. It codes for CSVGTSGRIGHEQFF.

The chain couples TRBV19 to TRBJ2-1; the D gene is possibly TRBD2 (7 bases). V lost 6 bases to trimming and J lost 4 bases, with 19 bases between them. The CDR3 totals 16 residues. Germline V gene sequence: CDR1 LNHDA, CDR2 SQIVND (reference sequence). This CDR3 reads CASSPFQGTTYNEQFF. Here the CDR3 DNA reads TGTGCCAGTAGCCCGTTTCAGGGGACTACTTACAATGAGCAGTTCTTC.

The gene calls are TRBV15 and TRBJ2-1, with unresolved D. The CDR3 totals 16 residues. Germline V CDR1 and CDR2: LNHNV, YYDKDF (reference sequence). Deletions cut 1 base from V and 0 bases from J, with 10 bases between. CDR3 nucleotides: TGTGCCACCAGCAGAGTCCTTATCAGCTCCTACAATGAGCAGTTCTTC. This sequence encodes CATSRVLISSYNEQFF.

The genes are TRBV9 and TRBJ2-2; D perhaps matches TRBD2 (6 bases). This CDR3 has 14 amino acids. V shed 3 bases and J shed 0 bases, with 6 bases lying between them. In germline, CDR1 is SGDLS, CDR2 YYNGEE. CDR3 residues: CASSGLANTGELFF. CDR3 coding DNA: TGTGCCAGCAGCGGACTAGCGAACACCGGGGAGCTGTTTTTT.

This chain connects TRBV7-8 to TRBJ2-2; weak D call: TRBD2 (5 bases). Germline V lookup: CDR1 SGHVS, CDR2 FQNEAQ. Trimming stripped 2 bases from V and 15 bases from J, with 19 bases between. This CDR3 is 14 amino acids long. DNA for the CDR3: TGTGCCAGCAGCTTAACCCAGCTCGCCGAGAGGGTGTTTTTT. It codes for CASSLTQLAERVFF.

This chain links TRBV9 with TRBJ2-7; a weak D match, TRBD2 (5 bases). The V end lost 0 bases, the J end lost 2 bases, and 12 bases lay between the germline ends. This CDR3 region has 15 residues. Germline V gene data show CDR1 as SGDLS and CDR2 as YYNGEE. As DNA, the CDR3 is TGTGCCAGCAGCGTAGCGGGAACACTTCCCTACGAGCAGTACTTC. This translates into CASSVAGTLPYEQYF.

The chain employs TRBV2 and TRBJ2-2; D might be TRBD1 (5 bases). CDR1 and CDR2 (germline): SNHLY, FYNNEI. Trimming stripped 7 bases from V and 8 bases from J, with 17 bases between. CDR3 length: 14 amino acids. In DNA form, the CDR3 reads TGTGCCAGCACACAGGACCTCCGCCTAGGGGAGCTGTTTTTT. It is translated as CASTQDLRLGELFF. Complete variable domain (other parts from reference TRBV2 and TRBJ2-2): EPEVTQTPSHQVTQMGQEVILRCVPISNHLYFYWYRQILGQKVEFLVSFYNNEISEKSEIFDDQFSVERPDGSNFTLKIRSTKLEDSAMYFCASTQDLRLGELFFGEGSRLTVL.

This chain uses TRBV18 with TRBJ2-3, with unresolved D. Per the germline V gene, CDR1 is KGHSH and CDR2 is LQKENI. The CDR3 is made up of 15 amino acids. Trimming pared 3 bases from V and 4 bases from J, leaving 14 bases between. The CDR3 sequence is CASSPTALGADTQYF. As DNA, the CDR3 is TGTGCCAGCTCACCGACGGCCCTTGGCGCAGATACGCAGTATTTT.

The V gene is TRBV7-9, the J gene TRBJ2-7; TRBD2 agrees at 11 bases. Germline V gene sequence: CDR1 SEHNR, CDR2 FQNEAQ (reference sequence). The CDR3 loop spans 19 amino acids. The ends lost 5 bases at V and 4 bases at J; junction bases unmatched: 19. DNA for the CDR3: TGTGCCAGCAGCCCTCGCGGTCCAACTAGCGGGAGTTCCCTTTACGAGCAGTACTTC. It codes for CASSPRGPTSGSSLYEQYF.

This chain joins TRBV7-9 and TRBJ2-3; D not certain. V was cut by 1 base and J by 7 bases, with 9 bases left in between. The CDR3 spans 13 residues. Germline CDR1 SEHNR, CDR2 FQNEAQ (reference sequence). The CDR3 loop reads CASSLDPRNTQYF. As DNA, the CDR3 is TGTGCCAGCAGCTTAGACCCTCGAAATACGCAGTATTTT.

The rearrangement links TRBV5-5 to TRBJ2-1; 8 bases align to TRBD2. V was clipped by 4 bases and J by 0 bases; unmatched bases: 3. This CDR3 region has 15 residues. CDR1 is SGHKS, CDR2 YYEKEE, per germline (reference sequence). CDR3: CASSGGTSSYNEQFF. The CDR3 bases are TGTGCCAGCAGCGGGGGGACTAGCTCCTACAATGAGCAGTTCTTC.

This clone was recorded once. The gene calls are TRBV18 and TRBJ2-3; possible D gene TRBD2, 7 bases. V lost 0 bases and J lost 2, with 12 bases in between. CDR3 length equals 16 residues. Germline CDR1 KGHSH, CDR2 LQKENI. The DNA of the CDR3 is TGTGCCAGCTCACCACCAGGCGGGGGCCCCACAGATACGCAGTATTTT. Amino acids: CASSPPGGGPTDTQYF.

The CDR3 DNA follows: TGCGCCAGCAGCCAAGCCCCAGGGACCTACGAGCAGTACTTC. It translates to CASSQAPGTYEQYF. This sequence joins TRBV4-3 and TRBJ2-7; D is possibly TRBD1 (5 bases). CDR3 length: 14 residues. Germline V gives CDR1 LGHNA, CDR2 YSLEER. Trimming removed 1 base from V and 2 bases from J, with 9 bases in between.

The rearrangement uses TRBV5-3 and TRBJ2-7; maybe TRBD2 (6 bases). TRBV5-3 is filed as an ORF, its function uncertain. This CDR3 is 16 amino acids long. V was shortened by 2 bases and J by 5 bases, with 20 bases between the two germline ends. CDR3 bases: TGTGCCAGAAGCTTAGTCGGCTGGCGGGACGGCGACGAGCAGTACTTC. It specifies CARSLVGWRDGDEQYF.

The rearrangement joins TRBV28 to TRBJ2-7, with D possibly matching TRBD2 (5 bases). The V end was cut by 6 bases, the J end by 3 bases, with 12 bases between. In germline, CDR1 is MDHEN, CDR2 SYDVKM. This CDR3 contains 13 residues. The CDR3 DNA reads TGTGCCAGCAGACTAAGCGGATTCTACGAGCAGTACTTC. Its translation: CASRLSGFYEQYF.

This chain connects TRBV5-5 to TRBJ2-7; the match to TRBD1 covers 7 bases. This CDR3 is built from 13 residues. The V segment lost 1 base and the J segment 6 bases; nucleotides outside the gene matches: 4. Looked up from germline, CDR1 is SGHKS and CDR2 is YYEKEE (reference sequence). The CDR3 loop reads CASSLLGGVEQYF. In nucleotides, the CDR3 is TGTGCCAGCAGCTTGTTAGGGGGCGTCGAGCAGTACTTC.

This clone was seen a handful of times. Other nucleotide sequences in the sample specify the same CDR3. Written as DNA, the CDR3 is TGTGCCAGCTCGCTAGGGGGATCGAACACTGAAGCTTTCTTT. It translates to CASSLGGSNTEAFF. The chain employs TRBV18 and TRBJ1-1; D perhaps matches TRBD1 (6 bases). The germline V gene encodes CDR1 KGHSH and CDR2 LQKENI. V was clipped by 6 bases and J by 1 base, with 12 bases between them. This CDR3 contains 14 residues.

The V and J genes are TRBV20-1 and TRBJ2-5; possible D gene TRBD2, 6 bases. Germline CDR1 is DFQATT and CDR2 is SNEGSKA (reference sequence). The CDR3 runs 10 residues. V gave up 6 bases and J gave up 10 bases, with 12 bases separating them. The CDR3 nucleotides are TGCAGTGCGGCGGGACTTATCCAGTACTTC. The encoded protein is CSAAGLIQYF.

This clone was seen only once. V and J are TRBV15 and TRBJ2-1; D not certain. Deletions cut 4 bases from V and 10 bases from J, with 14 bases between. Per the germline V gene, CDR1 is LNHNV and CDR2 is YYDKDF (reference sequence). The CDR3 runs to 13 residues. In DNA form, the CDR3 reads TGTGCCACCAGCAACCCTTTGGGCGCGGAGCAGTTCTTC. Its protein product is CATSNPLGAEQFF.

A note on this clone: Other DNA sequences in this sample translate to the same CDR3. The chain carries TRBV5-1 and TRBJ2-7; the D is unclear. The V gene lost 0 bases and the J gene lost 3 bases, with 4 bases spanning the gap. CDR1 SGHRS and CDR2 YFSETQ come from the germline V gene. CDR3 length equals 12 residues. CDR3 amino acids: CASSLVGYEQYF. CDR3 in DNA: TGCGCCAGCAGCTTGGTGGGCTACGAGCAGTACTTC.

The chain combines TRBV5-4 with TRBJ1-5; TRBD1 might be the D (5 bases). Germline loops: CDR1 SGHNT, CDR2 YYREEE (reference sequence). The CDR3 totals 13 residues. With 0 bases removed from V and 7 bases from J, the gap between germline ends came to 8 bases. CDR3: CASSLGKGQPQHF. The CDR3 DNA sequence: TGTGCCAGCAGCTTGGGCAAGGGGCAGCCCCAGCATTTT.

As concerns this clone: The identical CDR3 is also encoded by other nucleotide sequences in the sample. This chain joins TRBV28 and TRBJ1-2; D uncertain. The germline V gene has CDR1 MDHEN and CDR2 SYDVKM. Trimming took off 1 base at V and 5 bases at J, with 5 bases between the two ends. The CDR3 totals 12 residues. This CDR3 is CASSLFSYGYTF. The CDR3 DNA follows: TGTGCCAGCAGTTTATTCAGTTATGGCTACACCTTC.

The chain combines TRBV4-1 with TRBJ2-7, with 11 nucleotides matching TRBD2. Looked up from germline, CDR1 is MGHRA and CDR2 is YSYEKL. Trimming at V came to 6 bases and at J to 6 bases, leaving 16 bases not matched to a gene. This CDR3 region has 17 residues. Written as DNA, the CDR3 is TGCGCCAGCAGTCACTGGATAGCGGGAGGGCCGGGCTCCGAGCAGTACTTC. It is translated as CASSHWIAGGPGSEQYF.

This clone appeared once. The chain couples TRBV6-1 to TRBJ1-3; D gene ambiguous. Germline CDR1 and CDR2: MNHNS and SASEGT. The CDR3 is made up of 16 amino acids. V lost 0 bases, J lost 0 bases, and 9 bases lay in between. The CDR3 reads CASSEAPPGSGNTIYF. CDR3 sequence (DNA): TGTGCCAGCAGTGAAGCCCCGCCCGGCTCTGGAAACACCATATATTTT.

CDR3 DNA: TGTGCCAGTTTCCTAGCGGGAGGGAAGGATACGCAGTATTTT. It translates to CASFLAGGKDTQYF. The gene calls are TRBV11-3 and TRBJ2-3; TRBD2 agrees at 12 bases. The ends lost 9 bases at V and 6 bases at J; junction bases unmatched: 7. The CDR3 contains 14 residues. Germline assignment: CDR1 SGHNT and CDR2 YENEEA.

The chain uses TRBV19 and TRBJ2-1, with 10 bases lining up with TRBD2. In germline, CDR1 is LNHDA, CDR2 SQIVND (reference sequence). CDR3 length: 13 amino acids. V lost 6 bases and J lost 9; bases outside the gene matches: 5. CDR3 in DNA: TGTGCCAGTAGACGAGCGGGAGGGGTTGAGCAGTTCTTC. This sequence encodes CASRRAGGVEQFF.